These 18 T cell receptor beta chains came from one sample sequenced in a study of blood T cell repertoires in COVID-19. The protocol was immunoSEQ multiplex PCR, while the TCRdb copy is restricted to in-frame clones and leaves out a portion. The table has nearly 200,000 clones, roughly 84% seen once. Source material: peripheral blood. The receptor set was obtained from a woman aged 40 to 50 who had recovered from COVID-19.

The chain joins TRBV5-1 to TRBJ1-1; D is possibly TRBD1 (5 bases). This CDR3 has 16 residues. V was cut by 1 base and J by 1 base, with 14 bases left in between. CDR1 is SGHRS, CDR2 YFSETQ, per germline. The CDR3 spells CASSLFAQGGNTEAFF. DNA of the CDR3: TGCGCCAGCAGCTTGTTTGCTCAGGGTGGGAACACTGAAGCTTTCTTT. The entire variable domain, with the rest obtained from reference TRBV5-1 and TRBJ1-1, is as follows: KAGVTQTPRYLIKTRGQQVTLSCSPISGHRSVSWYQQTPGQGLQFLFEYFSETQRNKGNFPGRFSGRQFSNSRSEMNVSTLELGDSALYLCASSLFAQGGNTEAFFGQGTRLTVV.

This clone was picked up one time. The V call is TRBV7-9, the J call TRBJ1-4; 8 nucleotides match TRBD1. J was trimmed by 4 bases and V by 4 bases; bases with no gene match: 5. CDR1 SEHNR and CDR2 FQNEAQ come from the germline V gene (reference sequence). The CDR3 is 15 residues long. For the CDR3, the DNA is TGTGCCAGCAGCTCACCAGACAGGGGTAATGAAAAACTGTTTTTT. It translates to CASSSPDRGNEKLFF.

The CDR3 sequence is CASSVQGGLYEQYF. The CDR3 region has the DNA TGTGCCAGCAGTGTTCAAGGGGGCCTATACGAGCAGTACTTC. This chain uses TRBV2 with TRBJ2-7, with TRBD1 matching over 7 bases. CDR3 size: 14 residues. Germline V gene data show CDR1 as SNHLY and CDR2 as FYNNEI. The junction had 7 bases not matched to a gene; V was cut back by 4 bases and J by 4 bases.

V gene TRBV6-1 combines with J gene TRBJ2-2; 8 positions match TRBD1. V lost 1 base and J lost 6; bases outside the gene matches: 4. From germline, CDR1 is MNHNS and CDR2 SASEGT. The CDR3 is made up of 15 amino acids. The CDR3 is CASSEVQGVAGELFF. The CDR3 DNA reads as TGTGCCAGCAGTGAAGTACAGGGGGTCGCCGGGGAGCTGTTTTTT.

The rearrangement uses TRBV7-9 and TRBJ1-1; the D gene is possibly TRBD1 (6 bases). This CDR3 is 15 amino acids long. Germline V gene data show CDR1 as SEHNR and CDR2 as FQNEAQ (reference sequence). With 1 base removed from V and 5 bases from J, the gap between germline ends came to 14 bases. In DNA, the CDR3 is TGTGCCAGCAGCTTAGGTGTCAGGGGACGAACTGAAGCTTTCTTT. Its protein product is CASSLGVRGRTEAFF.

The chain recombines TRBV30 with TRBJ2-2; D gene ambiguous. The V gene's germline CDR1 is GTSNPN and CDR2 SVGIG (reference sequence). V was shortened by 1 base and J by 4 bases, with 7 bases between the two germline ends. The CDR3 loop spans 13 amino acids. The DNA for the CDR3 is TGTGCCTGGAGTGCACAGTCCACCGGGGAGCTGTTTTTT. It codes for CAWSAQSTGELFF. Filled out from reference TRBV30 and TRBJ2-2, the complete variable domain reads SQTIHQWPATLVQPVGSPLSLECTVEGTSNPNLYWYRQAAGRGLQLLFYSVGIGQISSEVPQNLSASRPQDRQFILSSKKLLLSDSGFYLCAWSAQSTGELFFGEGSRLTVL.

This clone was seen ten or more times. Other DNA sequences in the sample encode the same CDR3. This chain joins TRBV9 and TRBJ2-6, with a tentative D call TRBD1 (6 bases). Looked up from germline, CDR1 is SGDLS and CDR2 is YYNGEE. The V end lost 3 bases, the J end lost 1 base, and 11 bases lay between the germline ends. The CDR3 is 16 amino acids. This chain's CDR3 is CASSATQGSGANVLTF. In DNA form, the CDR3 reads TGTGCCAGCAGCGCAACACAGGGATCTGGGGCCAACGTCCTGACTTTC.

The V gene is TRBV7-2, the J gene TRBJ1-2; perhaps TRBD1 as D (6 bases). Germline CDR1 and CDR2: SGHTA and FQGNSA. CDR3 length: 12 residues. V lost 1 base and J lost 6, with 6 bases in between. CDR3 region: CASSLEGDGYTF. The CDR3 DNA sequence: TGTGCCAGCAGCTTAGAGGGGGATGGCTACACCTTC.

The CDR3 region is CASSVGPDSSGYEQYF. The CDR3 DNA sequence: TGTGCCAGCAGCGTAGGTCCGGACTCCTCGGGGTACGAGCAGTACTTC. The rearrangement uses TRBV9 and TRBJ2-7, with D possibly matching TRBD2 (5 bases). V was shortened by 0 bases and J by 4 bases, with 17 bases between the two germline ends. The CDR3 sequence is 16 residues long. Germline CDR1 SGDLS, CDR2 YYNGEE.

There are a few counts of this clone. The chain couples TRBV11-3 to TRBJ2-1, with D possibly being TRBD2 (6 bases). The CDR3 has 15 residues. Per the germline V gene, CDR1 is SGHNT and CDR2 is YENEEA. Trimming took off 1 base at V and 4 bases at J, with 11 bases between the two ends. The CDR3 DNA reads TGTGCCAGCAGCTTAGCGGGAGAGGGTTACAATGAGCAGTTCTTC. Amino acids: CASSLAGEGYNEQFF.

V is TRBV13 and J is TRBJ1-1; a possible D gene is TRBD1 (6 bases). Germline V CDR1 and CDR2: PRHDT, FYEKMQ (reference sequence). This CDR3 is 14 amino acids long. Trimming took off 3 bases at V and 0 bases at J, with 8 bases between the two ends. The CDR3 here is CASSFGQLNTEAFF. The CDR3 nucleotides read TGTGCCAGCAGCTTTGGACAGTTGAACACTGAAGCTTTCTTT. Using reference TRBV13 and TRBJ1-1 for the parts outside the CDR3, the full variable domain is AAGVIQSPRHLIKEKRETATLKCYPIPRHDTVYWYQQGPGQDPQFLISFYEKMQSDKGSIPDRFSAQQFSDYHSELNMSSLELGDSALYFCASSFGQLNTEAFFGQGTRLTVV.

This clone was recorded only once. This chain joins TRBV7-9 and TRBJ2-7; 11 positions match TRBD1. The CDR3 runs to 15 residues. CDR1 is SEHNR and CDR2 is FQNEAQ in the germline V gene (reference sequence). Trimming at V came to 4 bases and at J to 4 bases, leaving 6 bases not matched to a gene. The CDR3 sequence: CASSYRTGGFYEQYF. CDR3 sequence (DNA): TGTGCCAGCAGCTACCGGACAGGGGGCTTTTACGAGCAGTACTTC.

V usage is TRBV4-1 and J usage is TRBJ2-2; 7 bases map to TRBD2. CDR1 is MGHRA and CDR2 is YSYEKL in the germline V gene. CDR3 length: 16 residues. The J segment lost 6 bases and the V segment lost 0 bases, leaving 7 bases of the junction unmatched. The CDR3: CASSQDQMGGSGELFF. The CDR3, as DNA: TGCGCCAGCAGCCAAGATCAAATGGGGGGGTCCGGGGAGCTGTTTTTT.

The V call is TRBV28, the J call TRBJ2-7; unclear D gene. Trimming removed 3 bases at V and 6 bases at J, with 15 bases between. This CDR3 comprises 14 residues. Germline V CDR1 and CDR2: MDHEN, SYDVKM. The CDR3 reads CASSFPTGSSEQYF. The CDR3 coding sequence is TGTGCCAGCAGTTTTCCAACCGGGTCTAGCGAGCAGTACTTC.

V and J are TRBV29-1 and TRBJ1-1, with TRBD1 identical over 10 bases. The CDR3 contains 13 residues. J was trimmed by 3 bases and V by 3 bases; bases with no gene match: 1. CDR1 and CDR2 from the germline V gene are SQVTM and ANQGSEA. CDR3 protein: CSVDGQGDTEAFF. CDR3 coding DNA: TGCAGCGTTGACGGACAGGGGGACACTGAAGCTTTCTTT.

V is TRBV2 and J is TRBJ1-5; the D is unclear. The CDR3 consists of 14 residues. V was trimmed by 5 bases and J by 5 bases, leaving 13 bases between them. Germline loops: CDR1 SNHLY, CDR2 FYNNEI. The CDR3 loop reads CASSSRPVDQPQHF. The DNA for the CDR3 is TGTGCCAGCAGTTCCAGGCCGGTCGATCAGCCCCAGCATTTT.

CDR3 sequence reads: CASSLGGTALTGELFF. The CDR3 DNA follows: TGTGCCAGCAGCTTGGGGGGGACAGCCCTCACCGGGGAGCTGTTTTTT. This chain connects TRBV5-4 to TRBJ2-2, with 7 bases lining up with TRBD1. Germline V gene lookup returns CDR1 SGHNT and CDR2 YYREEE (reference sequence). This CDR3 has 16 residues. The V gene end was trimmed by 0 bases and the J gene end by 4 bases; junction bases not matched to a gene: 6.

CDR3 sequence (DNA): TGTGCCAGCAGCTTCGGGTCGAACACTGAAGCTTTCTTT. It yields the protein CASSFGSNTEAFF. The chain combines TRBV7-9 with TRBJ1-1; D ambiguous. Between the trimmed V and J ends, which lost 3 bases and 1 base, there was a span of 6 bases. Germline V gene lookup returns CDR1 SEHNR and CDR2 FQNEAQ (reference sequence). The CDR3 totals 13 residues.